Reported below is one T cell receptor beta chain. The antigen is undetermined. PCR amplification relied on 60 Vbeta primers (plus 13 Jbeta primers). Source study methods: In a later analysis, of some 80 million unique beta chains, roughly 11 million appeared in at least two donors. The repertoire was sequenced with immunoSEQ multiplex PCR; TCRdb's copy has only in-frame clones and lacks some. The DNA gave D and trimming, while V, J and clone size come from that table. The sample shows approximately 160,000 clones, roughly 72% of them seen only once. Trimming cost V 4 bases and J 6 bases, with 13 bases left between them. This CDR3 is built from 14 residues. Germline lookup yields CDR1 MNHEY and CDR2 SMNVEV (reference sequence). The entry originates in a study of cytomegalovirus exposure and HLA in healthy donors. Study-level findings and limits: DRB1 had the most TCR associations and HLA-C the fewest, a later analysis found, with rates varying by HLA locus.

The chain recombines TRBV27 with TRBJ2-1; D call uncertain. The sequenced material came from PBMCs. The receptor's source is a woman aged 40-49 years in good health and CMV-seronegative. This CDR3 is CASSSPLVVNEQFF. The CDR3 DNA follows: TGTGCCAGCAGTTCCCCCCTGGTAGTCAATGAGCAGTTCTTC.